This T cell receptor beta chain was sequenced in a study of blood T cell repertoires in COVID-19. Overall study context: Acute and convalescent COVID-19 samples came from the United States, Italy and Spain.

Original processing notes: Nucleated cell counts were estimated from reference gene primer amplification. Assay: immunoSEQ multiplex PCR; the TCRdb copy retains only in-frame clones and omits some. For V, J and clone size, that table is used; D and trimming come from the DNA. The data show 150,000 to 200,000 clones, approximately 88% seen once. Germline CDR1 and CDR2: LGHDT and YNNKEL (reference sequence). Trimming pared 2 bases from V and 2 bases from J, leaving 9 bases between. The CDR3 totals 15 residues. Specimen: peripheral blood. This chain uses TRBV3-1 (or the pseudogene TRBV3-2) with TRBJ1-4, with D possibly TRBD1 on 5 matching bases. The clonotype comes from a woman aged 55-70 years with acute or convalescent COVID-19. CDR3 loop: CASSQRRGTNEKLFF. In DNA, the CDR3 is TGTGCCAGCAGCCAACGCCGGGGGACTAATGAAAAACTGTTTTTT.